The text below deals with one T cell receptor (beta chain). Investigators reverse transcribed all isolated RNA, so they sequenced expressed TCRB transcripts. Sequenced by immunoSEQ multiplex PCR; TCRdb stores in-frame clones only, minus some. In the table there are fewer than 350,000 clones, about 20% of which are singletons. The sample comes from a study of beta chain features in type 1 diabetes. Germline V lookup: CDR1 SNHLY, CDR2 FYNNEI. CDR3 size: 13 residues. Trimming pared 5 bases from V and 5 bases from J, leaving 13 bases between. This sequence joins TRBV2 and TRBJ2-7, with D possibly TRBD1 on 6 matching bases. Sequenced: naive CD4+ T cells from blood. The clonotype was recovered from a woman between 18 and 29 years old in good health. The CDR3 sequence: CASSWDNPHEQYF. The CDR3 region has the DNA TGTGCCAGCAGTTGGGACAATCCCCACGAGCAGTACTTC.